The next 2 T cell receptor beta chains were all read from a single sample in a study of cytomegalovirus exposure and HLA in healthy donors. PCR used 60 Vbeta primers and 13 Jbeta primers. Method: immunoSEQ multiplex PCR; TCRdb's copy keeps in-frame clones and lacks some. The sample holds roughly 130,000 clones; roughly four fifths are singletons and the top ten take approximately 5.4%. Sequences were obtained from PBMCs. Source of these receptors: a woman between 50 and 59 years old in good health and CMV-seropositive.

The chain carries TRBV15 and TRBJ2-1; 8 positions match TRBD1. Germline assignment: CDR1 LNHNV and CDR2 YYDKDF (reference sequence). CDR3 length equals 15 residues. V was pared by 2 bases and J by 6 bases, with 6 bases of the junction left unmatched. The CDR3 region is CATSRRQGLVNEQFF. As DNA, the CDR3 is TGTGCCACCAGCAGACGACAGGGGTTGGTCAATGAGCAGTTCTTC.

This clone has a single count. The sample has other DNA sequences that encode this CDR3 too. The chain has TRBV25-1 and TRBJ1-1, with TRBD1 matching 7 bases. This CDR3 comprises 15 residues. V lost 3 bases and J lost 1; bases outside the gene matches: 5. Germline-derived CDR1 and CDR2 are MGHDK and SYGVNS. The CDR3 is CASSDSGQENTEAFF. For the CDR3, the DNA is TGTGCCAGCAGTGACTCCGGACAGGAGAACACTGAAGCTTTCTTT.